These 30 T cell receptor beta chains share one sample of origin, sequenced in a study of blood T cell repertoires in COVID-19. The protocol was immunoSEQ multiplex PCR, while the TCRdb copy is restricted to in-frame clones and leaves out a portion. The sample includes about 440,000 clones, 90% of them seen just once. The sequencing sample was made of PBMCs or T cells enriched from blood (not recorded which). These receptors were taken from a man younger than 35 who had recovered from COVID-19.

The chain combines TRBV7-2 with TRBJ2-7; the match to TRBD2 covers 7 bases. V shed 6 bases and J 3 bases; nucleotides not matched to a gene: 8. This CDR3 is built from 14 residues. Germline V lookup: CDR1 SGHTA, CDR2 FQGNSA. Here the CDR3 reads CASRLAGTNYEQYF. Here the CDR3 DNA reads TGTGCCAGCAGGTTGGCCGGGACTAACTACGAGCAGTACTTC. Full variable domain (remainder filled in from reference TRBV7-2 and TRBJ2-7): GAGVSQSPSNKVTEKGKDVELRCDPISGHTALYWYRQSLGQGLEFLIYFQGNSAPDKSGLPSDRFSAERTGGSVSTLTIQRTQQEDSAVYLCASRLAGTNYEQYFGPGTRLTVT.

The rearrangement joins TRBV7-6 to TRBJ2-5; TRBD2 matches 8 bases. With V trimmed by 1 base and J by 2 bases, 3 bases remained unmatched. The CDR3 is 15 amino acids. Looked up from germline, CDR1 is SGHVS and CDR2 is FNYEAQ. The CDR3 is CASSLVASGQETQYF. CDR3 sequence (DNA): TGTGCCAGCAGCTTAGTGGCTAGCGGGCAAGAGACCCAGTACTTC.

V is TRBV27 and J is TRBJ2-5, with TRBD1 matching 9 bases. Germline V gene sequence: CDR1 MNHEY, CDR2 SMNVEV (reference sequence). Trimming took 3 bases from V and 0 from J; bases not matched to a gene: 2. The CDR3 contains 15 residues. Written as DNA, the CDR3 is TGTGCCAGCAGTTTGGGGACAGGGAACCAAGAGACCCAGTACTTC. This sequence encodes CASSLGTGNQETQYF.

The chain uses TRBV5-1 and TRBJ2-7; TRBD2 matches 10 bases. With V trimmed by 1 base and J by 7 bases, 5 bases remained unmatched. The CDR3 is 14 residues long. Germline CDR1 reads SGHRS; CDR2 reads YFSETQ. The CDR3 DNA reads TGCGCCAGCAGCTTGAGAGCGGGAGGGGGTGAGCAGTACTTC. It specifies CASSLRAGGGEQYF.

The rearrangement uses TRBV5-4 and TRBJ1-1, with D unresolved. Trimming removed 3 bases at V and 0 bases at J, with 12 bases between. The CDR3 totals 15 residues. Germline values: CDR1 SGHNT, CDR2 YYREEE (reference sequence). The CDR3 protein is CASSSRGELNTEAFF. The CDR3 nucleotides are TGTGCCAGCAGCTCCCGGGGTGAACTGAACACTGAAGCTTTCTTT. The entire variable domain, with the rest obtained from reference TRBV5-4 and TRBJ1-1, is as follows: ETGVTQSPTHLIKTRGQQVTLRCSSQSGHNTVSWYQQALGQGPQFIFQYYREEENGRGNFPPRFSGLQFPNYSSELNVNALELDDSALYLCASSSRGELNTEAFFGQGTRLTVV.

The gene calls are TRBV16 and TRBJ1-1, with 8 nucleotides matching TRBD1. CDR3 length equals 14 residues. V was clipped by 2 bases and J by 8 bases; unmatched bases: 7. Germline V gene data show CDR1 as KGHSY and CDR2 as FQNENV. The CDR3 DNA sequence: TGTGCCAGCAGCCAACTGACAGGGGCAACGGAAGCTTTCTTT. Amino acids: CASSQLTGATEAFF.

This clone has only one observation. The chain links TRBV4-1 to TRBJ1-4; 7 bases match TRBD1. This CDR3 is 15 amino acids long. Germline V gene lookup returns CDR1 MGHRA and CDR2 YSYEKL. Germline trimming cut 1 base from V and 8 bases from J; bases unmatched to any gene: 7. The chain's CDR3 is CASSQANRGQEKLFF. In nucleotides, the CDR3 is TGCGCCAGCAGCCAAGCCAACAGGGGTCAGGAAAAACTGTTTTTT.

The chain recombines TRBV7-9 with TRBJ2-7; 7 bases fit TRBD1. Germline V CDR1 and CDR2: SEHNR, FQNEAQ (reference sequence). The CDR3 extends over 13 amino acids. With V trimmed by 5 bases and J by 5 bases, 6 bases remained unmatched. The CDR3: CASSPTGSHEQYF. CDR3 nucleotide sequence: TGTGCCAGCAGCCCGACAGGGTCCCACGAGCAGTACTTC.

This clone was found once. The rearrangement links TRBV19 to TRBJ2-7; TRBD1 agrees at 9 bases. With 5 bases clipped from V and 3 bases from J, the junction kept 5 bases outside the gene matches. Germline loops: CDR1 LNHDA, CDR2 SQIVND (reference sequence). CDR3 length: 14 residues. The CDR3 coding sequence is TGTGCCAGTAGTGGGGACAGGGCTAGCTACGAGCAGTACTTC. This encodes CASSGDRASYEQYF.

The chain links TRBV5-4 to TRBJ1-5; 7 bases map to TRBD1. Trimming cost V 0 bases and J 6 bases; bases outside gene matches: 15. The CDR3 has 18 residues. The V gene's germline CDR1 is SGHNT and CDR2 YYREEE (reference sequence). CDR3 sequence (DNA): TGTGCCAGCAGCTTGGAGGGGACAGCCCAGATTGTGGGTCAGCCCCAGCATTTT. Amino acids: CASSLEGTAQIVGQPQHF.

This rearrangement joins TRBV3-1 (or the pseudogene TRBV3-2) to TRBJ2-7, with TRBD2 identical over 11 bases. The CDR3 is 15 amino acids. CDR1 is LGHDT and CDR2 is YNNKEL in the germline V gene (reference sequence). V gave up 2 bases and J gave up 7 bases; unmatched junction bases: 7. The CDR3 DNA follows: TGTGCCAGCAGCCAAACGGGACTAGCGGAGTGGGAGCAGTACTTC. Amino acids: CASSQTGLAEWEQYF.

The chain uses TRBV19 and TRBJ1-1, with TRBD1 matching over 9 bases. There are 16 residues in the CDR3. V was pared by 6 bases and J by 6 bases, with 14 bases of the junction left unmatched. The germline CDR1 and CDR2 sequences are LNHDA and SQIVND (reference sequence). The CDR3 coding sequence is TGTGCCAGTAGCCCCGCCGGGGACAGGGTTAATGCTGAAGCTTTCTTT. Its translation is CASSPAGDRVNAEAFF. Together with reference TRBV19 and TRBJ1-1, the CDR3 gives the full variable domain: DGGITQSPKYLFRKEGQNVTLSCEQNLNHDAMYWYRQDPGQGLRLIYYSQIVNDFQKGDIAEGYSVSREKKESFPLTVTSAQKNPTAFYLCASSPAGDRVNAEAFFGQGTRLTVV.

The gene calls are TRBV27 and TRBJ1-5; TRBD1 might be the D (6 bases). CDR1 and CDR2 (germline): MNHEY, SMNVEV (reference sequence). The CDR3 consists of 17 residues. Trimming took off 6 bases at V and 0 bases at J, with 18 bases between the two ends. As DNA, the CDR3 is TGTGCCAGCAGCAAATCCGGACAGCCGTATAGCAATCAGCCCCAGCATTTT. Protein: CASSKSGQPYSNQPQHF.

A few counts support this clone. The chain carries TRBV2 and TRBJ1-3; 8 positions match TRBD1. Germline loops: CDR1 SNHLY, CDR2 FYNNEI. J gave up 0 bases and V 4 bases, and 5 bases lay outside the gene matches. This CDR3 has 16 amino acids. The CDR3 DNA reads as TGTGCCAGCAGTGCTACAGGGGGACCCTCTGGAAACACCATATATTTT. This gives the protein CASSATGGPSGNTIYF.

V is TRBV30 and J is TRBJ1-2, with 7 bases identical to TRBD1. Germline V gene data show CDR1 as GTSNPN and CDR2 as SVGIG (reference sequence). The CDR3 is 14 residues long. Trimming took 0 bases from V and 6 from J; bases not matched to a gene: 7. The CDR3 loop reads CAWSVVGTAHGYTF. CDR3 in DNA: TGTGCCTGGAGTGTCGTAGGGACAGCTCATGGCTACACCTTC.

The gene calls are TRBV6-5 and TRBJ1-2, with TRBD1 as a possible D gene (6 bases). This CDR3 has 15 residues. Germline CDR1 MNHEY, CDR2 SVGAGI. Between the trimmed V and J ends, which lost 0 bases and 7 bases, there was a span of 15 bases. The CDR3 sequence: CASSYSRLTGSGYTF. The CDR3 DNA reads as TGTGCCAGCAGTTACTCGAGATTGACAGGATCTGGCTACACCTTC.

This chain connects TRBV3-1 (or the pseudogene TRBV3-2) to TRBJ2-5, with a weak D call TRBD2 (6 bases). Germline V gene sequence: CDR1 LGHDT, CDR2 YNNKEL (reference sequence). This CDR3 comprises 15 residues. Trimming pared 1 base from V and 2 bases from J, leaving 11 bases between. The CDR3 reads CASSQGSGAQETQYF. For the CDR3, the DNA is TGTGCCAGCAGCCAAGGTAGCGGAGCACAAGAGACCCAGTACTTC.

V and J are TRBV9 and TRBJ2-3, with 7 bases identical to TRBD2. Germline-derived CDR1 and CDR2 are SGDLS and YYNGEE. The trim removed 2 bases at V and 4 bases at J, leaving 10 bases unmatched. The CDR3 has 16 amino acids. The CDR3 DNA sequence: TGTGCCAGCAGCGTCGGTGGGGCGGGAGAGGCAGATACGCAGTATTTT. Its protein product is CASSVGGAGEADTQYF.

J is TRBJ1-2 and V is TRBV28; D uncertain. Looked up from germline, CDR1 is MDHEN and CDR2 is SYDVKM. Trimming removed 5 bases at V and 4 bases at J, with 11 bases between. The CDR3 is made up of 13 amino acids. The CDR3 spells CASSPGLSYGYTF. The CDR3 region has the DNA TGTGCCAGCAGTCCCGGACTGAGCTATGGCTACACCTTC.

The chain employs TRBV9 and TRBJ1-4; 7 bases line up with TRBD1. CDR3 length: 15 residues. V lost 4 bases to trimming and J lost 1 base; unmatched junction nucleotides: 4. The germline gives CDR1 SGDLS, CDR2 YYNGEE. In DNA form, the CDR3 reads TGTGCCAGCAGCATCGGGACAGTAACTAATGAAAAACTGTTTTTT. As protein: CASSIGTVTNEKLFF.

This clone came up a few times. The V call is TRBV6-1, the J call TRBJ2-7, with D perhaps TRBD1 (5 bases). V was shortened by 1 base and J by 0 bases, with 13 bases between the two germline ends. This CDR3 region has 16 residues. Germline loops: CDR1 MNHNS, CDR2 SASEGT. The CDR3 bases are TGTGCCAGCAGTGAAGTCGACAGAAGGGGCTCCTACGAGCAGTACTTC. This translates into CASSEVDRRGSYEQYF.

The table lists this clone with many counts. Different DNA sequences within this sample yield the same CDR3. The CDR3 loop is CASSPDKDYGYTF. CDR3 nucleotides: TGTGCCAGCTCCCCGGACAAGGACTATGGCTACACCTTC. This chain joins TRBV18 and TRBJ1-2, with D tentatively TRBD1 (5 bases). Germline V gene lookup returns CDR1 KGHSH and CDR2 LQKENI. The CDR3 length is 13 residues. V gave up 6 bases and J gave up 3 bases, with 11 bases separating them.

The gene calls are TRBV11-2 and TRBJ1-1; 7 bases line up with TRBD1. CDR1 and CDR2 (germline): SGHAT, FQNNGV. The CDR3 covers 14 residues. V shed 4 bases, J shed 7 bases, and the junction held 9 bases outside the gene matches. CDR3 coding DNA: TGTGCCAGCAGCTACCAAGACAGGGCGAATGAAGCTTTCTTT. Its protein product is CASSYQDRANEAFF. Looking up the rest from reference TRBV11-2 and TRBJ1-1 gives the full variable domain: EAGVAQSPRYKIIEKRQSVAFWCNPISGHATLYWYQQILGQGPKLLIQFQNNGVVDDSQLPKDRFSAERLKGVDSTLKIQPAKLEDSAVYLCASSYQDRANEAFFGQGTRLTVV.

V gene TRBV5-1 combines with J gene TRBJ1-6; D not certain. V was shortened by 1 base and J by 9 bases, with 14 bases between the two germline ends. CDR3 length equals 15 residues. Germline V gene data show CDR1 as SGHRS and CDR2 as YFSETQ. CDR3 sequence (DNA): TGCGCCAGCAGCTTGTACGAGGGCAGAGTTTCACCCCTCCACTTT. Translation: CASSLYEGRVSPLHF.

The chain couples TRBV10-3 to TRBJ1-6; D is unclear. The CDR3 extends over 16 amino acids. V was trimmed by 0 bases and J by 5 bases, leaving 11 bases between them. Per germline, CDR1 ENHRY and CDR2 SYGVKD. The CDR3 reads CAISESMQANNSPLHF. CDR3 sequence (DNA): TGTGCCATCAGTGAGTCGATGCAGGCGAATAATTCACCCCTCCACTTT.

The gene calls are TRBV9 and TRBJ1-2; D call uncertain. V was trimmed by 0 bases and J by 7 bases, leaving 16 bases between them. The germline V gene encodes CDR1 SGDLS and CDR2 YYNGEE. The CDR3 contains 15 residues. CDR3 bases: TGTGCCAGCAGCGTAGTCGGATCAGGTCCCGCTGGCTACACCTTC. As protein: CASSVVGSGPAGYTF.

The chain links TRBV7-9 to TRBJ2-7, with 8 bases fitting TRBD1. Looked up from germline, CDR1 is SEHNR and CDR2 is FQNEAQ (reference sequence). J gave up 0 bases and V 8 bases, and 9 bases lay outside the gene matches. The length of the CDR3 is 15 residues. The CDR3 spells CASLSGTGLSYEQYF. DNA for the CDR3: TGTGCCAGCTTATCAGGGACAGGACTCTCCTACGAGCAGTACTTC.

The chain joins TRBV6-5 to TRBJ1-6; D call uncertain. CDR3 length: 15 amino acids. Between the trimmed V and J ends, which lost 3 bases and 5 bases, there was a span of 11 bases. Germline-derived CDR1 and CDR2 are MNHEY and SVGAGI. In DNA, the CDR3 is TGTGCCAGCAGTTATGGAGGAGTAAATAATTCACCCCTCCACTTT. Translation: CASSYGGVNNSPLHF.

The V call is TRBV12-5, the J call TRBJ2-1; no clear D. The CDR3 extends over 11 amino acids. Germline values: CDR1 LGHNT, CDR2 FRNRAP. Trimming stripped 3 bases from V and 7 bases from J, with 4 bases between. The CDR3 sequence is CASGFLNEQFF. The CDR3 bases are TGTGCTAGTGGTTTCTTAAATGAGCAGTTCTTC. Full variable domain (rest looked up from reference TRBV12-5 and TRBJ2-1): DARVTQTPRHKVTEMGQEVTMRCQPILGHNTVFWYRQTMMQGLELLAYFRNRAPLDDSGMPKDRFSAEMPDATLATLKIQPSEPRDSAVYFCASGFLNEQFFGPGTRLTVL.

V is TRBV19 and J is TRBJ1-1; TRBD1 might be the D (6 bases). Germline CDR1 reads LNHDA; CDR2 reads SQIVND (reference sequence). V shed 4 bases and J shed 0 bases, with 12 bases lying between them. CDR3 length equals 15 residues. In DNA, the CDR3 is TGTGCCAGTAGTAAGCCAGGGGCTCTGAACACTGAAGCTTTCTTT. This translates into CASSKPGALNTEAFF.